A selection of T cell receptor beta chains follows, all from one sample in a study of T cells in Graves' hyperthyroidism and ophthalmopathy. One entry per CDR3 protein, called by TCRdb with MiXCR from the multiplex PCR reads. This repertoire shows around 660,000 distinct CDR3 sequences, roughly 45% found once; its top ten account for roughly 6.5%. Sequencing input: peripheral blood or thyroid tissue (not recorded which). These receptors all stem from an adult man with Graves' disease, either hyperthyroidism or ophthalmopathy (not recorded which). Each CDR3 is given with its conserved first and last residue. D genes are given only for firm matches. Clone size is not always given. Where it is, it says once, few, many or a class for expanded clones.

j_call,d_call,v_call,clone_size,cdr3_nt,cdr3_aa
TRBJ1-6,TRBD1,TRBV2,many,TGTGCCAGCAGTGCACAGGGGATCGATAATTCACCCCTCCACTTT,CASSAQGIDNSPLHF
TRBJ1-6,NA,TRBV19,NA,TGTGCCAGTAGTCCCCGGAGGCCATATAATTCACCCCTCCACTTT,CASSPRRPYNSPLHF
TRBJ1-1,NA,TRBV10-2,NA,TGCGCCAGCGGTGAGTCGGCACTCATGAACACTGAAGCTTTCTTT,CASGESALMNTEAFF
TRBJ1-5,TRBD1,TRBV7-8,once,TGTGCCAGCAGTCCCGGACAGGGGGCAAGAGTGGGACAGCCCCAGCATTTT,CASSPGQGARVGQPQHF
TRBJ1-1,NA,TRBV10-3,many,TGTGCCATCAGGGGGGACGGGAGGTCTGAAGCTTTCTTT,CAIRGDGRSEAFF
TRBJ1-5,TRBD1,TRBV20-1,NA,TGCAGTACCACGGGACAGGGAAGCAATCAGCCCCAGCATTTT,CSTTGQGSNQPQHF
TRBJ2-7,NA,TRBV20-1,few,TGCAGTGCTAGAGATTGGACAGAGAGCTCCTACGAGCAGTACTTC,CSARDWTESSYEQYF
TRBJ1-6,NA,TRBV7-3,many,TGTGCCAGCAGCTCTCGGGGAGAGTATTCACCCCTCCACTTT,CASSSRGEYSPLHF
TRBJ1-5,NA,TRBV10-3,NA,TGTGCCAGCAGTCCGTCGACGGCGCCTATCAATCAGCCCCAGCATTTT,CASSPSTAPINQPQHF
TRBJ2-5,NA,TRBV12-3/TRBV12-4,NA,TGTGCCAGCAGTTTACCCGCCTTCCGCTCTCAAGAGACCCAGTACTTC,CASSLPAFRSQETQYF
TRBJ1-2,NA,TRBV13,NA,TGTGCCAGCAGTTCATACGCGAGGGGGGCCAACTATGGCTACACCTTC,CASSSYARGANYGYTF
TRBJ1-2,NA,TRBV11-3,many,TGTGCCAGCAGCTTAGGGACAAAAGATCTAGGCTACACCTTC,CASSLGTKDLGYTF
TRBJ1-2,TRBD1,TRBV12-3/TRBV12-4,NA,TGTGCCAGCACGGGGGACAGGGGGCTTGATGGCTACACCTTC,CASTGDRGLDGYTF
TRBJ2-5,NA,TRBV25-1,NA,TGTGCCAGCAGCCAACCCGGGCTAGGAGATGGCTCCGAGACCCAGTACTTC,CASSQPGLGDGSETQYF
TRBJ1-2,TRBD1,TRBV20-1,NA,TGCAGTGCCGGACAGGGCCCCACTACCACTAACTATGGCTACACCTTC,CSAGQGPTTTNYGYTF
TRBJ1-5,TRBD1,TRBV6-5,NA,TGTGCCATCAGTTACGGGTCAGGGGGTCCTCAGCCCCAGCATTTT,CAISYGSGGPQPQHF
TRBJ2-5,TRBD2,TRBV20-1,many,TGCAGTGCCGAACTAGCGGCAGAGACCCAGTACTTC,CSAELAAETQYF
TRBJ1-2,TRBD1,TRBV24-1,few,TGTGCCACCAGTGATCCCACCGGGACAGGAAACTATGGCTACACCTTC,CATSDPTGTGNYGYTF
TRBJ1-6,TRBD1,TRBV7-4,NA,TGTGCCAGCAGCAGATCCGGGACAGGAAATTCACCCCTCCACTTT,CASSRSGTGNSPLHF
TRBJ2-7,TRBD1,TRBV11-2,NA,TGTGCCAGCAGCTCGACAGGGGGGTTATACGAGCAGTACTTC,CASSSTGGLYEQYF
TRBJ2-7,NA,TRBV24-1,once,TGTGCCACCAGTGATCCTGAGAACTACGAGCAGTACTTC,CATSDPENYEQYF
TRBJ1-3,NA,TRBV15,NA,TGTGCCACCAGCACCGGGGGAATCGGAAACACCATATATTTT,CATSTGGIGNTIYF
TRBJ1-4,TRBD1,TRBV7-2,NA,TGTGCCAGCAGCCGGGACAGAGGTGCAACTAATGAAAAACTGTTTTTT,CASSRDRGATNEKLFF
TRBJ1-6,NA,TRBV12-3/TRBV12-4,NA,TGTGCCAGCAGTTCGACCGGCGGGGGACGTAATAATTCACCCCTCCACTTT,CASSSTGGGRNNSPLHF
TRBJ2-2,TRBD1,TRBV10-3,NA,TGTGCCATCAGTGAGGGGACGGGACAGGGGGAGCTGTTTTTT,CAISEGTGQGELFF
TRBJ1-1,TRBD1,TRBV9,NA,TGTGCCAGCAGCGCGTACTCCAGCGGGACAGGGGGCCCCTTAACTGAAGCTTTCTTT,CASSAYSSGTGGPLTEAFF
TRBJ1-1,NA,TRBV29-1,many,TGCAGCGTTGTTCGGACGGGGAACACTGAAGCTTTCTTT,CSVVRTGNTEAFF
TRBJ1-4,NA,TRBV13,NA,TGTGCCAGCAGTAAGGTCGCCAGGGTCCGTGAAAAACTGTTTTTT,CASSKVARVREKLFF
TRBJ1-1,NA,TRBV12-3/TRBV12-4,NA,TGTGCCAGCATCCCGACCGGTTGGAACACTGAAGCTTTCTTT,CASIPTGWNTEAFF
TRBJ1-5,TRBD1,TRBV12-5,NA,TGTGCTAGTGGTTACTGGACAGGGGGGGATCAGCCCCAGCATTTT,CASGYWTGGDQPQHF
TRBJ1-1,TRBD1,TRBV10-3,NA,TGTGCCACTGACAGGGGGCGGAACACTGAAGCTTTCTTT,CATDRGRNTEAFF
TRBJ2-1,NA,TRBV24-1,NA,TGTGCCACCAGTGATGAGCGGGTAAATGAGCAGTTCTTC,CATSDERVNEQFF
TRBJ1-1,TRBD1,TRBV20-1,few,TGCAGTGCTAGGTGGACAGGGTCGGAGACTGAAGCTTTCTTT,CSARWTGSETEAFF
TRBJ2-6,NA,TRBV20-1,NA,TGCAGTGCTAGCGGGCAGACTTTC,CSASGQTF
TRBJ1-6,TRBD1,TRBV5-1,NA,TGCGCCAGCAGCTCGCTCGGGACAGGGGTCCAATCACCCCTCCACTTT,CASSSLGTGVQSPLHF
TRBJ1-2,TRBD1,TRBV19,NA,TGTGCCAGTAGTCTCCGGACAGGGGCGAGCCCTAACTATGGCTACACCTTC,CASSLRTGASPNYGYTF
TRBJ2-5,NA,TRBV25-1,NA,TGTGCCAGCAGTTTATCGATCGGGGGAGAGACCCAGTACTTC,CASSLSIGGETQYF
TRBJ1-4,NA,TRBV7-9,many,TGTGCCAGCAGCTTAGGCGGATCCGTAGGTGGGGAAAAACTGTTTTTT,CASSLGGSVGGEKLFF
TRBJ1-2,TRBD1,TRBV10-3,many,TGTGCCATCAGGACAGGGAATCGCTATGGCTACACCTTC,CAIRTGNRYGYTF
TRBJ2-7,NA,TRBV20-1,few,TGCAGTGCTAGGGAAGTGTACAGGTACAACGAGCAGTACTTC,CSAREVYRYNEQYF
TRBJ2-2,TRBD2,TRBV12-3/TRBV12-4,NA,TGTGCCAGCACCAATAGCGGGTGGGAGCTGTTTTTT,CASTNSGWELFF
TRBJ1-2,TRBD1,TRBV20-1,NA,TGCAGTGCTCGAACCGGGACAGGGGGACGGAGCTATGGCTACACCTTC,CSARTGTGGRSYGYTF
TRBJ1-4,NA,TRBV29-1,NA,TGCAGCTTGGCCAGGCAGGCCGATGAAAAACTGTTTTTT,CSLARQADEKLFF
TRBJ1-2,NA,TRBV28,NA,TGTGCCAGCAGTTGGGGGGTGGATGGCTACACCTTC,CASSWGVDGYTF
TRBJ1-2,NA,TRBV20-1,NA,TGCAGTGCTACGAGACTTCTCGCAGGGGATTATGGCTACACCTTC,CSATRLLAGDYGYTF
TRBJ2-7,TRBD1,TRBV6-5,few,TGTGCCAGCAGTTACATAGGGACAGGATACGACGAGCAGTACTTC,CASSYIGTGYDEQYF
TRBJ1-4,NA,TRBV20-1,few,TGCAGTGCTAGGCCCACTCTACAGGGACGAAATGAAAAACTGTTTTTT,CSARPTLQGRNEKLFF
TRBJ1-5,NA,TRBV6-5,NA,TGTGCCAGCACCAGACCGTTGCAGCCCCAGCATTTT,CASTRPLQPQHF
TRBJ1-2,TRBD1,TRBV20-1,NA,TGCAGTGCTAGAGATGACAGGGAGGATGGCTACACCTTC,CSARDDREDGYTF
TRBJ2-7,TRBD2,TRBV6-5,NA,TGTGCCAGCAGTTACGGGACGGGGGGAGGCTACGAGCAGTACTTC,CASSYGTGGGYEQYF
TRBJ1-3,NA,TRBV7-6,many,TGTGCCAGCAGCTTAACAAGACTAGGATCTGGAAACACCATATATTTT,CASSLTRLGSGNTIYF
TRBJ1-5,NA,TRBV29-1,NA,TGCAGCGTTGACAGGGGAACGGGTGGCTCCCAGCATTTT,CSVDRGTGGSQHF
TRBJ1-5,TRBD1,TRBV7-9,NA,TGTGCCAGCATGGTGGGACAGGCTAGCAATCAGCCCCAGCATTTT,CASMVGQASNQPQHF
TRBJ2-5,TRBD2,TRBV19,NA,TGTGCCAGTAGTTCGCGGACTAGCGGGGGGACGGAGACCCAGTACTTC,CASSSRTSGGTETQYF
TRBJ2-2,TRBD1,TRBV11-2,many,TGTGCCAGCAGCCCACGAGGGACAGGGCGTACCGGGGAGCTGTTTTTT,CASSPRGTGRTGELFF